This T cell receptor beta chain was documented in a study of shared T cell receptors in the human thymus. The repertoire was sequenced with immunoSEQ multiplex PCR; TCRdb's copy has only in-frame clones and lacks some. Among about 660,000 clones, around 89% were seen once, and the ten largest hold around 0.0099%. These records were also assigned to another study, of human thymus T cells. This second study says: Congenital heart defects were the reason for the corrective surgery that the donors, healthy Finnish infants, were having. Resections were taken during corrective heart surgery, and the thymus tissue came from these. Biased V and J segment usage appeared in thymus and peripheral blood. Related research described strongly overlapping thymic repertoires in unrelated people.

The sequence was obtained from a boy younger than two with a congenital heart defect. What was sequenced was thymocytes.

CDR3 nucleotides: TGTGCCAGCAGTCTTAAGACAAGCACCTACGAGCAGTACTTC. Translation: CASSLKTSTYEQYF. The chain carries TRBV6-6 and TRBJ2-7, with D uncertain. Germline V gives CDR1 MNHNY, CDR2 SVGAGI (reference sequence). Trimming pared 5 bases from V and 2 bases from J, leaving 13 bases between. The CDR3 runs 14 residues.